This T cell receptor beta chain was captured in a study of T cells in tuberculosis. About the research overall: A South African cohort included IGRA-negative adolescents, latently infected IGRA-positive adolescents and adults with active tuberculosis.

Whole-study findings and limits: Shorter CDR3-alpha in active tuberculosis partly drove smaller distances.

Points on this clone: As yet, its antigen is unknown.

V lost 6 bases and J 3 bases, leaving 15 bases between the germline ends. Germline values: CDR1 MNHEY, CDR2 SMNVEV (reference sequence). The CDR3 consists of 16 residues. HIV-seronegative South African adults aged 18 years or older had newly diagnosed active tuberculosis. Tuberculosis was confirmed by positive sputum smear and/or M. tuberculosis culture. The protocol was immunoSEQ multiplex PCR, while the TCRdb copy is restricted to in-frame clones and leaves out a portion. The data hold 6,500 to 9,500 clones, with roughly 94% observed a single time. The receptor's source is an adult with tuberculosis. The rearrangement uses TRBV27 and TRBJ2-6; the D gene is possibly TRBD1 (6 bases). The material sequenced was PBMCs. This chain's CDR3 is CASRTLTGLGANVLTF. DNA of the CDR3: TGTGCCAGCAGAACGCTAACAGGGCTTGGGGCCAACGTCCTGACTTTC.